This TCR beta chain was identified during a study of T cells in Graves' hyperthyroidism and ophthalmopathy. Whole-study results and caveats: Ophthalmopathy and stable hyperthyroidism were told apart by a 13 V-J model. It was a median around 6 months before onset that the model predicted ophthalmopathy. Also found in blood were most expanded thyroid clonotypes above 0.001.

RNA transcripts provided the source from which TCR beta CDR3 regions were amplified. An initial round of RT-PCR targeting the TCR CDR3 relied on the HTBI primer set. TCRdb re-called the multiplex PCR reads through MiXCR, storing one row per CDR3 protein. The table has fewer than 400,000 distinct CDR3 sequences, over 12% seen once. This clonotype was found many times. No antigen is known for it. The CDR3 length is 16 residues. Germline loops: CDR1 GTSNPN, CDR2 SVGIG (reference sequence). The V segment lost 0 bases and the J segment 1 base; nucleotides outside the gene matches: 1. Exclusion followed for patients with uncontrolled infection, other autoimmune disease, pregnancy or lactation.

Specimen: blood. This TCR was sampled from a man aged 45 to 65 with Graves' ophthalmopathy. This chain links TRBV30 with TRBJ1-5; 12 bases line up with TRBD1. CDR3: CAWSVGTGGSNQPQHF. The CDR3 DNA reads as TGTGCCTGGAGTGTAGGGACAGGGGGCAGCAATCAGCCCCAGCATTTT.